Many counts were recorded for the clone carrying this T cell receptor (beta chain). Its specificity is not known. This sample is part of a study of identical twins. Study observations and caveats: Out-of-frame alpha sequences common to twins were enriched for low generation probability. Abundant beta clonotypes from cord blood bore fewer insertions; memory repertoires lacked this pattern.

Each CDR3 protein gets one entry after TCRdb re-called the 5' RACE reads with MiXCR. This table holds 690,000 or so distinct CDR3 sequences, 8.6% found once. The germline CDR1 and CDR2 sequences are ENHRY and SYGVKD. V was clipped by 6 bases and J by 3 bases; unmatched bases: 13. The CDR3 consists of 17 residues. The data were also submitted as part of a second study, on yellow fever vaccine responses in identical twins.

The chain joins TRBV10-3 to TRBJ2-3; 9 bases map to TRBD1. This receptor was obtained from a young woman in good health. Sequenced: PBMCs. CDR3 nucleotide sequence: TGTGCCATCAGGAGGGACAGGGAGCCGTTAATGACAGATACGCAGTATTTT. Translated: CAIRRDREPLMTDTQYF.